The 9 T cell receptor beta chains below come from one sample, sequenced in a study of identical twins. TCRdb re-called the 5' RACE reads with MiXCR, one entry per CDR3 protein. The sample records around 95,000 distinct CDR3 sequences, just under 6% being singletons. Material for sequencing was memory T cells sorted from blood. These receptors were collected from a woman aged 50 to 60 in good health.

Many counts were recorded for this clonotype. The chain recombines TRBV18 with TRBJ1-6, with D unclear. CDR1 is KGHSH and CDR2 is LQKENI in the germline V gene. V lost 5 bases and J lost 2, with 10 bases in between. The CDR3 is 15 amino acids. The CDR3 loop is CASSEWQPYNSPLHF. The CDR3 nucleotides are TGTGCCAGCTCAGAATGGCAACCCTATAATTCACCCCTCCACTTT.

This clonotype was observed at least ten times. This chain joins TRBV7-8 and TRBJ1-2; 9 bases are shared with TRBD1. The CDR3 sequence is 15 residues long. Germline V gene sequence: CDR1 SGHVS, CDR2 FQNEAQ. The junction had 5 bases not matched to a gene; V was cut back by 2 bases and J by 4 bases. The CDR3 nucleotides read TGTGCCAGCAGCTTAAGGGTGGGACAGGGCTATGGCTACACCTTC. This codes for CASSLRVGQGYGYTF.

This clonotype was observed at least ten times. This sequence joins TRBV10-3 and TRBJ2-5, with 8 nucleotides matching TRBD2. The germline gives CDR1 ENHRY, CDR2 SYGVKD. The CDR3 length is 12 residues. Germline trimming cut 10 bases from V and 5 bases from J; bases unmatched to any gene: 6. CDR3 sequence reads: CATRGGEETQYF. In nucleotides, the CDR3 is TGTGCCACCCGGGGGGGCGAGGAGACCCAGTACTTC.

This clonotype was found many times. The chain is built from TRBV2 and TRBJ2-5; TRBD2 matches 7 bases. Trimming took 11 bases from V and 7 from J; bases not matched to a gene: 4. Germline loops: CDR1 SNHLY, CDR2 FYNNEI. CDR3 length: 10 amino acids. The CDR3 loop is CAAGEGTQYF. The DNA of the CDR3 is TGTGCCGCCGGGGAGGGGACCCAGTACTTC.

Ten or more counts support this clonotype. The chain joins TRBV15 to TRBJ2-5; unclear D gene. V gave up 0 bases and J gave up 4 bases, with 15 bases separating them. The CDR3 contains 16 residues. Germline V gene data show CDR1 as LNHNV and CDR2 as YYDKDF (reference sequence). CDR3 residues: CATSRDKEGPGETQYF. CDR3 coding DNA: TGTGCCACCAGCAGAGATAAGGAAGGCCCGGGAGAGACCCAGTACTTC. Drawing the rest from reference TRBV15 and TRBJ2-5, the complete variable domain is DAMVIQNPRYQVTQFGKPVTLSCSQTLNHNVMYWYQQKSSQAPKLLFHYYDKDFNNEADTPDNFQSRRPNTSFCFLDIRSPGLGDTAMYLCATSRDKEGPGETQYFGPGTRLLVL.

This rearrangement joins TRBV28 to TRBJ2-7; the match to TRBD2 covers 7 bases. The CDR3 totals 16 residues. Germline V gene data show CDR1 as MDHEN and CDR2 as SYDVKM. The V and J ends lost 4 bases and 0 bases, in that order; junction bases with no gene match: 9. Here the CDR3 reads CASSSRGGASSYEQYF. CDR3 DNA: TGTGCCAGCAGTTCCCGGGGAGGGGCCAGCTCCTACGAGCAGTACTTC.

This clonotype was observed many times. The chain employs TRBV29-1 and TRBJ1-4; TRBD1 matches 9 bases. The germline gives CDR1 SQVTM, CDR2 ANQGSEA. The J segment lost 4 bases and the V segment lost 7 bases, leaving 13 bases of the junction unmatched. This CDR3 comprises 16 residues. The CDR3 protein is CSARGGQGTSNEKLFF. CDR3 DNA sequence: TGCAGCGCGAGGGGGGGACAGGGAACGAGTAATGAAAAACTGTTTTTT.

The table lists this clonotype with many counts. The chain joins TRBV2 to TRBJ1-2; D gene ambiguous. This CDR3 comprises 11 residues. V was shortened by 4 bases and J by 8 bases, with 8 bases between the two germline ends. The germline V gene encodes CDR1 SNHLY and CDR2 FYNNEI. The CDR3 DNA is TGTGCCAGCAGTGGACGGATAGGCTACACCTTC. As protein: CASSGRIGYTF. Filled out from reference TRBV2 and TRBJ1-2, the complete variable domain reads EPEVTQTPSHQVTQMGQEVILRCVPISNHLYFYWYRQILGQKVEFLVSFYNNEISEKSEIFDDQFSVERPDGSNFTLKIRSTKLEDSAMYFCASSGRIGYTFGSGTRLTVV.

This clonotype was found a few times. V and J are TRBV19 and TRBJ2-1; tentatively, D is TRBD1 (5 bases). Deletions cut 3 bases from V and 12 bases from J, with 18 bases between. Germline CDR1 LNHDA, CDR2 SQIVND (reference sequence). The CDR3 runs to 14 residues. The DNA of the CDR3 is TGTGCCAGTAGTATTCAAGGGGTGTGGGCAGCGCAGTTCTTC. Protein sequence: CASSIQGVWAAQFF.